Listed here is a single TCR beta chain. The sample comes from a study of blood T cell repertoires in COVID-19. Study information: Material from acute and convalescent COVID-19 was sourced from the United States, Italy and Spain. T cells, B-cell-depleted T cells, or PBMCs provided the cDNA or gDNA that served as material.

Using immunoSEQ multiplex PCR, the repertoire was profiled, and TCRdb retains in-frame clones only, with some absent. The sample records 120,000 to 150,000 clones, roughly 76% being singletons. This CDR3 has 15 residues. Germline CDR1 is LGHDT and CDR2 is YNNKEL (reference sequence). V shed 1 base and J shed 0 bases, with 9 bases lying between them. Source material: peripheral blood. This chain joins TRBV3-1 (or the pseudogene TRBV3-2) and TRBJ1-1; D not certain. The sequence came from a human donor with acute or convalescent COVID-19. The donor label of this sample is uncertain. The CDR3 loop reads CASSQGHLMNTEAFF. Here the CDR3 DNA reads TGTGCCAGCAGCCAAGGACACTTGATGAACACTGAAGCTTTCTTT.